The 8 T cell receptor beta chains presented below share a single source sample, sequenced in a study of CD8+ T cells in alopecia areata. After isolation, RNA underwent reverse transcription to generate cDNA as the sequencing template. Clones were read by immunoSEQ multiplex PCR, and TCRdb kept only the in-frame ones, dropping some. The table includes 200,000 to 250,000 clones, about three fifths detected once. Treatment: oral pan-JAK inhibitor, 5-10 mg twice daily. The material sequenced was CD4+ T cells sorted from blood, taken at week 4, from a patient treated with tofacitinib. The receptors come from a human donor with alopecia areata.

The CDR3 DNA follows: TGCGCCAGCAGCCAACTCCGGACAGAAGGCGAGCAGTACTTC. This sequence encodes CASSQLRTEGEQYF. The chain recombines TRBV5-1 with TRBJ2-7; TRBD1 might be the D (6 bases). V lost 4 bases to trimming and J lost 6 bases, with 17 bases between them. This CDR3 has 14 amino acids. Germline lookup yields CDR1 SGHRS and CDR2 YFSETQ.

The CDR3 reads CAWSTQAVGFGYTF. In DNA, the CDR3 is TGTGCCTGGTCAACACAGGCCGTTGGATTTGGCTACACCTTC. This sequence joins TRBV30 and TRBJ1-2; D possibly corresponds to TRBD1 (5 bases). The ends were cut back, 5 bases at V and 7 bases at J, with 20 bases in the middle. CDR3 length: 14 residues. CDR1 and CDR2 from the germline V gene are GTSNPN and SVGIG (reference sequence).

This clone showed up just a few times. The V gene is TRBV2, the J gene TRBJ2-7, with TRBD2 matching over 13 bases. Trimming at V came to 6 bases and at J to 9 bases, leaving 5 bases not matched to a gene. This CDR3 has 13 residues. The germline V gene has CDR1 SNHLY and CDR2 FYNNEI. In DNA, the CDR3 is TGTGCCAGCAGCGCGGGACTAGCGGGGTCGCAGTACTTC. Translated, it gives CASSAGLAGSQYF.

A few counts support this clone. The chain links TRBV29-1 to TRBJ1-5, with TRBD1 matching 7 bases. J lost 6 bases, V lost 7 bases, and 9 bases had no gene match. This CDR3 contains 13 residues. From germline, CDR1 is SQVTM and CDR2 ANQGSEA. Here the CDR3 DNA reads TGCAGCGCCACTAATCAGGGGGGTCAGCCCCAGCATTTT. Translated: CSATNQGGQPQHF.

This clone appeared once. The V and J genes are TRBV29-1 and TRBJ1-1; D not resolved. The CDR3 spans 11 residues. The germline V gene has CDR1 SQVTM and CDR2 ANQGSEA. The V end lost 4 bases, the J end lost 6 bases, and 9 bases lay between the germline ends. The CDR3 region is CSVATSSEAFF. CDR3 DNA: TGCAGCGTTGCGACGTCTTCTGAAGCTTTCTTT. Full variable domain (missing parts from reference TRBV29-1 and TRBJ1-1): SAVISQKPSRDICQRGTSLTIQCQVDSQVTMMFWYRQQPGQSLTLIATANQGSEATYESGFVIDKFPISRPNLTFSTLTVSNMSPEDSSIYLCSVATSSEAFFGQGTRLTVV.

V gene TRBV6-5 combines with J gene TRBJ2-4; D gene ambiguous. The length of the CDR3 is 13 residues. Per germline, CDR1 MNHEY and CDR2 SVGAGI. Trimming cost V 4 bases and J 0 bases, with 4 bases left between them. Here the CDR3 DNA reads TGTGCCAGCAGTTCCCTAGCCAAAAACATTCAGTACTTC. As protein: CASSSLAKNIQYF.

The gene calls are TRBV29-1 and TRBJ2-1, with TRBD1 identical over 7 bases. CDR3 length equals 12 residues. Germline-derived CDR1 and CDR2 are SQVTM and ANQGSEA. Germline trimming cut 6 bases from V and 6 bases from J; bases unmatched to any gene: 5. CDR3 region: CSVQGQINEQFF. In nucleotides, the CDR3 is TGCAGCGTCCAGGGACAGATCAATGAGCAGTTCTTC.

V and J are TRBV6-1 and TRBJ1-4, with no clear D. CDR3 length: 12 residues. Trimming shortened V by 6 bases and J by 6 bases, and 8 bases separated the two germline ends. Germline V CDR1 and CDR2: MNHNS, SASEGT. CDR3 in DNA: TGTGCCAGCAGGGAGAGCTATGAAAAACTGTTTTTT. Residues: CASRESYEKLFF.